The 3 T cell receptor beta chains below come from one sample, sequenced in a study of cytomegalovirus exposure and HLA in healthy donors. PCR amplification relied on 60 Vbeta primers (plus 13 Jbeta primers). Some clones are missing from TCRdb's copy, which holds only in-frame ones; the method was immunoSEQ multiplex PCR. The repertoire consists of more than 150,000 clones, with around 74% occurring once and the leading ten covering roughly 1.4%. Material: PBMCs. These TCRs come from a girl aged 5 to 17 in good health and CMV-seropositive.

The sample holds a few counts of this clone. This chain uses TRBV28 with TRBJ1-6; D may be TRBD1 (5 bases). Trimming pared 5 bases from V and 3 bases from J, leaving 17 bases between. The length of the CDR3 is 17 residues. In germline, CDR1 is MDHEN, CDR2 SYDVKM. The CDR3 DNA sequence: TGTGCCAGCAGTCCAGTTCAGGGATTCGGCTATAATTCACCCCTCCACTTT. Encoded protein: CASSPVQGFGYNSPLHF.

This chain links TRBV4-1 with TRBJ1-2; the match to TRBD1 covers 8 bases. J was trimmed by 3 bases and V by 0 bases; bases with no gene match: 3. The CDR3 covers 15 residues. CDR1 MGHRA and CDR2 YSYEKL come from the germline V gene. The CDR3 coding sequence is TGCGCCAGCAGCCAAGATTTGACAGGGGACTATGGCTACACCTTC. This codes for CASSQDLTGDYGYTF.

V is TRBV6-1 and J is TRBJ2-2; D may be TRBD2 (6 bases). V shed 1 base and J shed 6 bases, with 9 bases lying between them. The germline V gene has CDR1 MNHNS and CDR2 SASEGT. The CDR3 loop spans 14 amino acids. DNA for the CDR3: TGTGCCAGCAGTGAAGTACGGGGGTCCGGGGAGCTGTTTTTT. The encoded protein is CASSEVRGSGELFF.